The present entry profiles one T cell receptor beta chain with its context. The sample is drawn from a study of blood T cell repertoires in COVID-19. About the study: COVID-19 samples collected from the United States, Italy and Spain covered acute and convalescent phases. Sources were T cells, B-cell-depleted T cells, or PBMCs; the material itself was cDNA or gDNA.

Source study methods: Scientists estimated how many nucleated cells there were by amplifying reference gene primers. Profiling relied on immunoSEQ multiplex PCR, and the TCRdb table lists in-frame clones only, not all of them. That table is the source of V, J and clone size, and D and trimming were worked out from the DNA. Counted here are under 150,000 clones, around 83% occurring once; the ten biggest clones make up around 9.8%. There are 16 residues in the CDR3. Sequencing was carried out using peripheral blood. This sequence originates from a man in his forties or fifties with active or convalescent COVID-19. The V and J genes are TRBV21-1 and TRBJ1-1; no DNA check was done on the table's D call, TRBD1. TRBV21-1 corresponds to a pseudogene. Here the CDR3 DNA reads TGTGCCAGCAGCTTTGATTCGGGCAGGGAGAACACTGAAGCTTTCTTT. Translated: CASSFDSGRENTEAFF.